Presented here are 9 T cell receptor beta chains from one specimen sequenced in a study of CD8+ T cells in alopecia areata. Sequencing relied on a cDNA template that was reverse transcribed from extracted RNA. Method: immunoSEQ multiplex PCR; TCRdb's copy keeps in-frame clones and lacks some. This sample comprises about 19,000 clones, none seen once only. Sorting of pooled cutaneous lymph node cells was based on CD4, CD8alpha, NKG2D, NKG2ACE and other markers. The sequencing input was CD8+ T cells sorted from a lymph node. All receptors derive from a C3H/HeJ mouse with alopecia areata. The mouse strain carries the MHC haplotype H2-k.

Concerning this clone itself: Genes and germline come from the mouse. The CDR3 sequence is CTCSAGLGGFAEQFF. Partial CDR3 DNA: TGCACCTGCAGTGCAGGGCTGGGGGGATTTGCT. The rearrangement links TRBV1 to TRBJ2-1; 8 bases fit TRBD2. The read falls 4 residues short of the CDR3 end, and the missing part is taken from the germline J gene. CDR3 size: 15 residues. Trimming at V came to 1 base and at J to 6 bases, leaving 5 bases not matched to a gene. The germline CDR1 and CDR2 sequences are NSQYPW and LRSPGD (reference sequence).

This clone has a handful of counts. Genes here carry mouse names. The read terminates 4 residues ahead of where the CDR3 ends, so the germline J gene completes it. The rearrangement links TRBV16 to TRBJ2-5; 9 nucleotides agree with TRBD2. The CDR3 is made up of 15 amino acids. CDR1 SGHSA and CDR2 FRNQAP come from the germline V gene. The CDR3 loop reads CASSLDWGGKDTQYF. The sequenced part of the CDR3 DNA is TGTGCAAGCAGCTTAGACTGGGGGGGGAAAGAC.

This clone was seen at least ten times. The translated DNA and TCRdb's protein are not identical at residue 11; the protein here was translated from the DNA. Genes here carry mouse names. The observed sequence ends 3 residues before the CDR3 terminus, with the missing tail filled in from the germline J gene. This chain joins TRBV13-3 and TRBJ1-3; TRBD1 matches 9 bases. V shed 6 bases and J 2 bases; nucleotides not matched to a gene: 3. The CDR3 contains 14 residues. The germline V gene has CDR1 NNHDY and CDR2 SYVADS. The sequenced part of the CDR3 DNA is TGTGCCAGCACGACAGGGGGGCCTGGAAATACG. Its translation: CASTTGGPGNT. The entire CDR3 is CASTTGGPGNTLYF.

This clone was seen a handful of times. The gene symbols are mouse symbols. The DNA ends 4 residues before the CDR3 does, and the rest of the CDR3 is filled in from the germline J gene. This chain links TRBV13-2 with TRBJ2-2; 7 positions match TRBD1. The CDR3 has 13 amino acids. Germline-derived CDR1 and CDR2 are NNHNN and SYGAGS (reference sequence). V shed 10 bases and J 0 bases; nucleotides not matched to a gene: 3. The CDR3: CALGTANTGQLYF. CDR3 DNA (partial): TGTGCCCTCGGGACAGCAAACACCGGG.

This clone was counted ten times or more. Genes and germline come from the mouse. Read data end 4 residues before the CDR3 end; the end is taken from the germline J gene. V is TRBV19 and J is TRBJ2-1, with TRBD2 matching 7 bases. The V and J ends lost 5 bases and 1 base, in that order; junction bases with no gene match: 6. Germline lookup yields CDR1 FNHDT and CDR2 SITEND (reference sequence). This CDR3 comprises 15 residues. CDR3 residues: CASSPDWENYAEQFF. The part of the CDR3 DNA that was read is TGTGCCAGCAGCCCCGACTGGGAGAACTATGCT.

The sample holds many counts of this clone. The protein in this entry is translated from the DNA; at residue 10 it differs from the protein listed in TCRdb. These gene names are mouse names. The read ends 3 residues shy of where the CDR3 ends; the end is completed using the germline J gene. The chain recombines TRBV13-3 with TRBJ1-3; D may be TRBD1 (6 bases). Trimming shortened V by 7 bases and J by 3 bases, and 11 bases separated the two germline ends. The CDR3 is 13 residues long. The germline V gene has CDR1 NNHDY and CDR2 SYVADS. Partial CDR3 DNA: TGTGCCAGCGGATCAGGGGATGGAAATACG. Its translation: CASGSGDGNT. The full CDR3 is CASGSGDGNTLYF.

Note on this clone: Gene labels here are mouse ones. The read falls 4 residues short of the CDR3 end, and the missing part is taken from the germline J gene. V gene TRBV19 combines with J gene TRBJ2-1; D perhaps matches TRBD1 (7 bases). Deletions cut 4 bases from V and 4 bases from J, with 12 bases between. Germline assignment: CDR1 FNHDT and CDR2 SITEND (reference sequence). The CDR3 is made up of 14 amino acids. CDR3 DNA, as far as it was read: TGTGCCAGCAGTCTCTCAGGGGGGTATGCT. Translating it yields CASSLSGGYA. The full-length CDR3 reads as CASSLSGGYAEQFF.

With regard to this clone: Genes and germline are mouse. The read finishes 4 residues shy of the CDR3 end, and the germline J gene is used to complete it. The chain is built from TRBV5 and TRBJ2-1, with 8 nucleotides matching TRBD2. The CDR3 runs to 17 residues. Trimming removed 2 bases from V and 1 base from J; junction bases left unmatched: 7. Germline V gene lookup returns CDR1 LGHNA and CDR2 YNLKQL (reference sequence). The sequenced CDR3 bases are TGTGCCAGCAGCCAACCCTGGGGGGCCTGGAACTATGCT. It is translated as CASSQPWGAWNYA. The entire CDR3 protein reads CASSQPWGAWNYAEQFF.

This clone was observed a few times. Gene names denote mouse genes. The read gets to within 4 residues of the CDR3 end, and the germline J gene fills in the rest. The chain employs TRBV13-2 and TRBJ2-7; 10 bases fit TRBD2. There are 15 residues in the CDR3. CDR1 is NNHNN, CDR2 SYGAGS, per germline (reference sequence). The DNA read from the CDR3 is TGTGCCAGCGGTGATGAGGGACTGGGGTTTTAT. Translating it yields CASGDEGLGFY. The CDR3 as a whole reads CASGDEGLGFYEQYF.